The source of this T cell receptor (beta chain) is a study of blood T cell repertoires in COVID-19. In the study overall: The origin of the acute and convalescent COVID-19 samples was the United States, Italy and Spain. From T cells, B-cell-depleted T cells, or PBMCs came the material, which was cDNA or gDNA.

The V end lost 7 bases, the J end lost 2 bases, and 14 bases lay between the germline ends. The germline CDR1 and CDR2 sequences are MRHNA and SNTAGT. The CDR3 extends over 14 amino acids. Seattle's cohort entered during active infection and was followed longitudinally. In the original workflow: Quantification of nucleated cells was approximated via reference gene primer amplification. Some clones are missing from TCRdb's copy, which holds only in-frame ones; the method was immunoSEQ multiplex PCR. V and J calls and clone size are those listed in that table; D and trimming were worked out from the DNA. The sample gives about 250,000 clones, about nine tenths of which show up once; under 8% is in the top ten.

V usage is TRBV6-4 and J usage is TRBJ1-1, with a weak D call TRBD1 (5 bases). The TCR originated in a woman in her thirties with COVID-19, enrolled during active disease. Sequenced input: peripheral blood. The CDR3 is CASKQVTINTEAFF. Written as DNA, the CDR3 is TGTGCCAGCAAACAGGTGACAATAAACACTGAAGCTTTCTTT.